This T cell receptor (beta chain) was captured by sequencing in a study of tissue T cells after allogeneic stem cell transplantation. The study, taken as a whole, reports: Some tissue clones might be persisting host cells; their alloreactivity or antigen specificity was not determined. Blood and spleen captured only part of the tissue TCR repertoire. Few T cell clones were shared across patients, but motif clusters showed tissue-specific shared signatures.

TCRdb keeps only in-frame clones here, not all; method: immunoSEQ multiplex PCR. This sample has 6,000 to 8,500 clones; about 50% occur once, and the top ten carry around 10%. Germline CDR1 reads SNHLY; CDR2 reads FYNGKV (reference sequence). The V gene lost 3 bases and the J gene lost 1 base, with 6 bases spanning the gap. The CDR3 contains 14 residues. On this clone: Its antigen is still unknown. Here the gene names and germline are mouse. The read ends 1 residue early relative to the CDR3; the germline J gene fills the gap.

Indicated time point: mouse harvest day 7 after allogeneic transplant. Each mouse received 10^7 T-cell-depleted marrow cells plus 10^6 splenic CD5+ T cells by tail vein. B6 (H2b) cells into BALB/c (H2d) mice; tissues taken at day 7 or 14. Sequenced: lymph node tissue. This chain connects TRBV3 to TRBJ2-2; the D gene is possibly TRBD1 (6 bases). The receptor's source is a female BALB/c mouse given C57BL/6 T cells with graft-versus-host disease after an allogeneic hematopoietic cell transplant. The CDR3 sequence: CASSLGQNTGQLYF. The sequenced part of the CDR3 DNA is TGTGCCAGCAGCTTGGGACAAAACACCGGGCAGCTCTAC. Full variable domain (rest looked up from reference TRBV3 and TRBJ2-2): GPKVLQIPSHQIIDMGQMVTLNCDPVSNHLYFYWYKQILGQQMEFLVNFYNGKVMEKSKLFKDQFSVERPDGSYFTLKIQPTALEDSAVYFCASSLGQNTGQLYFGEGSKLTVL.